One and the same sample provided the 21 T cell receptor beta chains below, sequenced in a study of Ad26.COV2.S vaccination and SARS-CoV-2 variants. Profiling relied on immunoSEQ multiplex PCR, and the TCRdb table lists in-frame clones only, not all of them. Of 440,000 or so clones listed, approximately 90% are singletons. As to treatment: some 20 received Ad26.COV2.S at low or high dose, single or two shots; 5 received placebo; per-sample allocation not given. Sampling occurred on day 63 after the first vaccine or placebo injection. The sequenced sample was peripheral blood, obtained in a trial of Ad26.COV2.S vaccine versus placebo. The receptors originated from a person aged 18-60 years who received the Ad26.COV2.S COVID-19 vaccine or a placebo.

The chain recombines TRBV28 with TRBJ2-7, with D possibly being TRBD1 or TRBD2 (5 bases each). Germline assignment: CDR1 MDHEN and CDR2 SYDVKM. V was shortened by 2 bases and J by 0 bases, with 14 bases between the two germline ends. This CDR3 spans 16 amino acids. DNA for the CDR3: TGTGCCAGCAGTTTACTCCGGGGCGACAGCTCCTACGAGCAGTACTTC. The encoded protein is CASSLLRGDSSYEQYF.

The V call is TRBV6-5, the J call TRBJ2-2; TRBD1 or TRBD2 may be the D gene (6 bases each). Germline V gives CDR1 MNHEY, CDR2 SVGAGI. The V end was cut by 1 base, the J end by 5 bases, with 11 bases between. This CDR3 has 15 residues. The CDR3: CASSYWGAGTGELFF. The CDR3, as DNA: TGTGCCAGCAGTTACTGGGGGGCAGGTACCGGGGAGCTGTTTTTT.

V usage is TRBV2 and J usage is TRBJ1-2, with D unclear. Germline loops: CDR1 SNHLY, CDR2 FYNNEI. V was cut by 4 bases and J by 4 bases, with 7 bases left in between. The CDR3 sequence is 12 residues long. Written as DNA, the CDR3 is TGTGCCAGCAGTGTATTAAGCTATGGCTACACCTTC. Translation gives CASSVLSYGYTF.

CDR3: CASRNRDGTDTQYF. DNA of the CDR3: TGTGCCAGCAGAAACAGGGATGGAACAGATACGCAGTATTTT. This chain joins TRBV28 and TRBJ2-3; tentative D call: TRBD1 (6 bases). The germline V gene has CDR1 MDHEN and CDR2 SYDVKM. Trimming removed 6 bases from V and 3 bases from J, with 13 bases in between. The CDR3 has 14 amino acids.

This chain's CDR3 is CSASRALGTDTQYF. The CDR3 DNA reads TGCAGTGCTAGTCGGGCACTAGGCACAGATACGCAGTATTTT. The chain joins TRBV20-1 to TRBJ2-3; D is possibly TRBD2 (5 bases). Germline V gives CDR1 DFQATT, CDR2 SNEGSKA (reference sequence). The CDR3 loop spans 14 amino acids. Trimming took off 3 bases at V and 1 base at J, with 11 bases between the two ends.

About this clone: One end of the junction varies from germline; a read error may be responsible. The chain uses TRBV7-7 and TRBJ2-3; unclear D gene. Germline V lookup: CDR1 SSHAT, CDR2 FNYEAQ (reference sequence). The CDR3 is 18 amino acids. CDR3 loop: CASSLTIEDTKNTDTQYF. CDR3 sequence (DNA): TGTGCTAGCAGCTTAACAATAGAAGACACGAAAAACACAGATACGCAGTATTTT. Full variable domain (missing parts from reference TRBV7-7 and TRBJ2-3): GAGVSQSPRYKVTKRGQDVTLRCDPISSHATLYWYQQALGQGPEFLTYFNYEAQPDKSGLPSDRFSAERPEGSISTLTIQRTEQRDSAMYRCASSLTIEDTKNTDTQYFGPGTRLTVL.

This chain uses TRBV19 with TRBJ2-1, with TRBD2 matching over 7 bases. This CDR3 region has 16 residues. The germline V gene has CDR1 LNHDA and CDR2 SQIVND (reference sequence). The J segment lost 5 bases and the V segment lost 1 base, leaving 8 bases of the junction unmatched. The CDR3 loop reads CASSIGAGDGNNEQFF. CDR3 sequence (DNA): TGTGCCAGTAGTATAGGGGCGGGGGACGGGAACAATGAGCAGTTCTTC.

The chain is built from TRBV5-1 and TRBJ2-3; no clear D. The CDR3 has 13 residues. V was cut by 2 bases and J by 6 bases, with 10 bases left in between. The germline gives CDR1 SGHRS, CDR2 YFSETQ. The CDR3 reads CASSFSRVDTQYF. The CDR3 nucleotides read TGCGCCAGCAGCTTTTCCCGGGTGGATACGCAGTATTTT.

This clone was seen once. The chain has TRBV5-6 and TRBJ2-5; 9 nucleotides align to TRBD2. Losses at the gene ends were 2 bases for V and 5 bases for J; bases not matched to a gene: 4. Germline CDR1 SGHDT, CDR2 YYEEEE. This CDR3 spans 14 amino acids. The CDR3 region is CASSFLAGWETQYF. CDR3 in DNA: TGTGCCAGCAGCTTTCTAGCGGGGTGGGAGACCCAGTACTTC.

The V and J genes are TRBV9 and TRBJ1-6; D call uncertain. The V gene lost 2 bases and the J gene lost 2 bases, with 11 bases spanning the gap. This CDR3 has 16 residues. Looked up from germline, CDR1 is SGDLS and CDR2 is YYNGEE. The CDR3 nucleotides are TGTGCCAGCAGCGTGGAGGGTAGGACCTATAATTCACCCCTCCACTTT. Encoded protein: CASSVEGRTYNSPLHF. The full variable domain, in which reference TRBV9 and TRBJ1-6 provide the parts outside the CDR3, is DSGVTQTPKHLITATGQRVTLRCSPRSGDLSVYWYQQSLDQGLQFLIQYYNGEERAKGNILERFSAQQFPDLHSELNLSSLELGDSALYFCASSVEGRTYNSPLHFGNGTRLTVT.

CDR3 coding DNA: TGCGCCAGCAGCCAAGAACTCCGCAGAGGGACAGCATTCTACGAGCAGTACTTC. This sequence encodes CASSQELRRGTAFYEQYF. V and J are TRBV4-3 and TRBJ2-7; 7 bases are shared with TRBD1. From germline, CDR1 is LGHNA and CDR2 YSLEER. J was trimmed by 3 bases and V by 0 bases; bases with no gene match: 14. The length of the CDR3 is 18 residues.

V and J are TRBV29-1 and TRBJ2-7; the match to TRBD1 covers 9 bases. Trimming took 5 bases from V and 2 from J; bases not matched to a gene: 10. CDR3 length: 15 amino acids. Germline CDR1 is SQVTM and CDR2 is ANQGSEA. Here the CDR3 reads CSVSGTGFSAYEQYF. In nucleotides, the CDR3 is TGCAGCGTTTCCGGGACAGGGTTTTCGGCCTACGAGCAGTACTTC.

The chain carries TRBV18 and TRBJ1-3; D is unclear. Trimming removed 3 bases at V and 0 bases at J, with 9 bases between. This CDR3 comprises 15 residues. The germline gives CDR1 KGHSH, CDR2 LQKENI. The DNA of the CDR3 is TGTGCCAGCTCACCGGGCAGATTCTCTGGAAACACCATATATTTT. Its protein product is CASSPGRFSGNTIYF.

This clone was counted only a few times. The chain joins TRBV4-3 to TRBJ2-7; tentatively, D is TRBD1 (6 bases). Germline-derived CDR1 and CDR2 are LGHNA and YSLEER. CDR3 size: 13 residues. Trimming took off 3 bases at V and 1 base at J, with 7 bases between the two ends. CDR3 DNA sequence: TGCGCCAGCAGCCATGACAGGTCCTACGAGCAGTACTTC. Protein: CASSHDRSYEQYF.

The chain uses TRBV19 and TRBJ2-6, with 8 bases identical to TRBD1. The V segment lost 6 bases and the J segment 0 bases; nucleotides outside the gene matches: 7. The CDR3 has 17 amino acids. The germline CDR1 and CDR2 sequences are LNHDA and SQIVND (reference sequence). The CDR3 DNA reads TGTGCCAGTAGAAGGACAGGGCAAAGCTCTGGGGCCAACGTCCTGACTTTC. Translating gives CASRRTGQSSGANVLTF.

The rearrangement links TRBV5-6 to TRBJ2-5; no clear D. The V and J ends lost 2 bases and 4 bases respectively, with 9 bases between them. The CDR3 totals 13 residues. CDR1 is SGHDT, CDR2 YYEEEE, per germline. CDR3 sequence (DNA): TGTGCCAGCAGCTTCCGGCTTCTAGAGACCCAGTACTTC. The encoded protein is CASSFRLLETQYF. The entire variable domain, with the rest obtained from reference TRBV5-6 and TRBJ2-5, is as follows: DAGVTQSPTHLIKTRGQQVTLRCSPKSGHDTVSWYQQALGQGPQFIFQYYEEEERQRGNFPDRFSGHQFPNYSSELNVNALLLGDSALYLCASSFRLLETQYFGPGTRLLVL.

V is TRBV24-1 and J is TRBJ1-3, with D uncertain. Trimming removed 4 bases at V and 4 bases at J, with 7 bases between. Germline lookup yields CDR1 KGHDR and CDR2 SFDVKD. This CDR3 is 13 amino acids long. Here the CDR3 DNA reads TGTGCCACCAGTGACCCCGGAGGAAACACCATATATTTT. Translation: CATSDPGGNTIYF.

The CDR3 reads CASSPGTGLYEQYF. Written as DNA, the CDR3 is TGTGCCAGCAGTCCCGGGACAGGGCTCTACGAGCAGTACTTC. The rearrangement joins TRBV2 to TRBJ2-7; 9 bases map to TRBD1. The V and J ends lost 5 bases and 3 bases, in that order; junction bases with no gene match: 5. Per the germline V gene, CDR1 is SNHLY and CDR2 is FYNNEI. This CDR3 region has 14 residues. Combining the CDR3 with reference TRBV2 and TRBJ2-7 gives the whole variable domain EPEVTQTPSHQVTQMGQEVILRCVPISNHLYFYWYRQILGQKVEFLVSFYNNEISEKSEIFDDQFSVERPDGSNFTLKIRSTKLEDSAMYFCASSPGTGLYEQYFGPGTRLTVT.

The V gene is TRBV6-5, the J gene TRBJ1-3; a weak D match, TRBD1 (5 bases). V was clipped by 7 bases and J by 8 bases, with 18 bases between them. This CDR3 has 14 amino acids. From germline, CDR1 is MNHEY and CDR2 SVGAGI. The CDR3 sequence is CASTRGPRVDTIYF. CDR3 DNA: TGTGCCAGCACTCGGGGCCCCCGGGTGGACACCATATATTTT.

The rearrangement joins TRBV11-2 to TRBJ2-1, with 9 bases identical to TRBD2. Germline-derived CDR1 and CDR2 are SGHAT and FQNNGV. The CDR3 consists of 16 residues. The V gene end was trimmed by 3 bases and the J gene end by 1 base; junction bases not matched to a gene: 4. The CDR3 nucleotides read TGTGCCAGCAGCTTCAGTAGCGGGGGTTCCTACAATGAGCAGTTCTTC. Translation: CASSFSSGGSYNEQFF.

This clone turned up a few times. The chain has TRBV5-4 and TRBJ2-3; 9 positions agree with TRBD2. Germline loops: CDR1 SGHNT, CDR2 YYREEE (reference sequence). J was trimmed by 0 bases and V by 5 bases; bases with no gene match: 4. This CDR3 has 15 amino acids. This CDR3 is CASSIAGASTDTQYF. The CDR3 DNA reads as TGTGCCAGCAGTATAGCGGGGGCTAGCACAGATACGCAGTATTTT.